A single T cell receptor (beta chain) is shown here with its context. Its binding antigen is unknown. It has no much larger one-base neighbor in the sample; base qualities were not kept. TCRbeta CDR3 regions were amplified from genomic DNA using the immunoSEQ Assay, a bias-controlled multiplex PCR. In the source study's methods: Nucleated cell counts per sample were estimated from amplification of reference gene primers within the assay. To quantify the absolute abundance of each unique TCRbeta CDR3 rearrangement, sequence reads were collapsed and filtered. Productive Simpson clonality was computed per sample as the square root of Simpson's diversity index over productive rearrangements. Drawn from immuneACCESS, this table holds only the in-frame rearrangements with V and J called that TCRdb kept. Clones are partly lost; checked studies trace under half to an unresolved V gene and leave the rest unexplained. The DNA was the basis for D and trimming; V, J and clone size are from that table. This sample gives around 270,000 clones in total; under 85% of them show up just once. The top ten clonotypes cover 0.85% to 1% of the sample.

One collaborating source in Seattle enrolled patients while the patients were actively infected and followed the patients over time throughout the course of disease. Each collaborating institution followed its own protocols to collect whole blood in K2EDTA tubes. For TCRbeta analysis, collaborator samples were shipped as frozen whole blood, as isolated PBMCs, or as DNA extracted from either sample type. The CDR3, cysteine through phenylalanine, is 16 amino acids long. CDR3 DNA is the only sequence kept; it has 48 bases, read in frame from the first base. Unmatched junction bases come to 12, with V trimmed by 6 bases and J by 5 bases. CDR1 is given as MDHEN and CDR2 as SYDVKM, both from the germline V gene. The data were taken from a study of blood T cell repertoires in COVID-19 (dated by TCRdb to about 2020). In the study overall: The collaborator samples originated in the United States, Italy and Spain and spanned the acute and convalescent phases of COVID-19. Samples came from the ongoing ImmuneRACE study (first 160 participants) plus 1,254 subjects from 6 global collaborators. The repertoires were released in a freely available public database intended as a resource for research on the immune response to SARS-CoV-2. Nearly every sample came with metadata listing a de-identified subject ID, COVID-19 status, age in years and sex. Where available, HLA class I and class II types were taken from metadata supplied by the sample provider and were not determined by assay-based typing. The dataset comprised deeply sampled blood TCRbeta repertoires from subjects exposed to, actively infected with, or recovered from COVID-19. The prospective study material was composed of cDNA or gDNA derived from T cells, B-cell-depleted T cells, or PBMCs.

Overall study outcomes, separate from this receptor: The quantity of clinical and demographic metadata differed by source and by participant and was supplied without curation.

The sample was peripheral blood. The source is a human donor with COVID-19, enrolled during active disease. The donor label of this sample is uncertain. The V and J genes are TRBV28 and TRBJ2-2, with 7 bases matching TRBD1. The nucleotide sequence is TGTGCCAGCAGAGCCTCACCGGGACAGACAACCGGGGAGCTGTTTTTT. It translates to CASRASPGQTTGELFF.